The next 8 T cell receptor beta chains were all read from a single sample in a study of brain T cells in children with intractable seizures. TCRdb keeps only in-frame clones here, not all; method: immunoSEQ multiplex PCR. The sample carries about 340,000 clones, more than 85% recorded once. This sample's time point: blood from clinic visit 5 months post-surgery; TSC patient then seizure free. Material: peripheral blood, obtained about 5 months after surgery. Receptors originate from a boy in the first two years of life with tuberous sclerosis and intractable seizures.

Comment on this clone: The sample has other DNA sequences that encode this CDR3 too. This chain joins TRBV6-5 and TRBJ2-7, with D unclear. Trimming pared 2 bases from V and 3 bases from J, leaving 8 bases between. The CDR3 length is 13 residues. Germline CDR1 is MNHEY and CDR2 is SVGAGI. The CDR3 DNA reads TGTGCCAGCAGTTACCTCCAAGGCTACGAGCAGTACTTC. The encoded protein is CASSYLQGYEQYF.

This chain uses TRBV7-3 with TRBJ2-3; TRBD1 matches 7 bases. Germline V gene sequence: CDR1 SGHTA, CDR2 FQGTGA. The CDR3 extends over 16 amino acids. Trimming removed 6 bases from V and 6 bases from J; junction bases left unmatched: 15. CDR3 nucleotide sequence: TGTGCCAGCAGACCGGTAGGGGGCGGCACTGACGATACGCAGTATTTT. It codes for CASRPVGGGTDDTQYF.

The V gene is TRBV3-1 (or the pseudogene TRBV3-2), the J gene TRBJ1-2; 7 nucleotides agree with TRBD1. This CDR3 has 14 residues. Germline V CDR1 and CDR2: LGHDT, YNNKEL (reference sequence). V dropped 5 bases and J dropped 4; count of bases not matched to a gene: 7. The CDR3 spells CASSYQGEFYGYTF. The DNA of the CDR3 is TGTGCCAGCAGCTACCAGGGGGAGTTCTATGGCTACACCTTC.

CDR3 coding DNA: TGTGCCAGCAGTTACCCGGGGTGGGACATAAATCAGCCCCAGCATTTT. Translating it yields CASSYPGWDINQPQHF. This chain joins TRBV6-6 and TRBJ1-5; D might be TRBD1 (6 bases). The germline CDR1 and CDR2 sequences are MNHNY and SVGAGI (reference sequence). The CDR3 has 16 residues. Between the trimmed V and J ends, which lost 2 bases and 4 bases, there was a span of 15 bases.

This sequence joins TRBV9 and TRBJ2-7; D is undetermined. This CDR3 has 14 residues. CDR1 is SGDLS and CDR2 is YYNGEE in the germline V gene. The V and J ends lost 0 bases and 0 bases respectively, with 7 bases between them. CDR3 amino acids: CASSVAESSYEQYF. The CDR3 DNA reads TGTGCCAGCAGCGTAGCCGAAAGCTCCTACGAGCAGTACTTC.

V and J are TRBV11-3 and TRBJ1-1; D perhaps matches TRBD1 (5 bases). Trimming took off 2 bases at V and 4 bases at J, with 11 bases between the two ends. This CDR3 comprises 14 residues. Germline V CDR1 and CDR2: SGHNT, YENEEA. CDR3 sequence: CASSLIGESTEAFF. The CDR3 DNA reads TGTGCCAGCAGCTTAATAGGGGAGAGCACTGAAGCTTTCTTT.

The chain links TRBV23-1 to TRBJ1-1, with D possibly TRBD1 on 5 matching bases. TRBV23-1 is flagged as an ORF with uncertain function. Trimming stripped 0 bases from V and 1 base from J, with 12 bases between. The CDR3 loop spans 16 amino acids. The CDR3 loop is CASSQSYRDGNTEAFF. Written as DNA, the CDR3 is TGCGCCAGCAGTCAATCATACCGGGACGGGAACACTGAAGCTTTCTTT.

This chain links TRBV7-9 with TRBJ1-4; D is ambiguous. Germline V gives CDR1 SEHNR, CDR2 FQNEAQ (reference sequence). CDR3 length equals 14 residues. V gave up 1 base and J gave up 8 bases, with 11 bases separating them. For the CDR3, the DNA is TGTGCCAGCAGCTTAGTTAGTTCAAACGAAAAACTGTTTTTT. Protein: CASSLVSSNEKLFF.